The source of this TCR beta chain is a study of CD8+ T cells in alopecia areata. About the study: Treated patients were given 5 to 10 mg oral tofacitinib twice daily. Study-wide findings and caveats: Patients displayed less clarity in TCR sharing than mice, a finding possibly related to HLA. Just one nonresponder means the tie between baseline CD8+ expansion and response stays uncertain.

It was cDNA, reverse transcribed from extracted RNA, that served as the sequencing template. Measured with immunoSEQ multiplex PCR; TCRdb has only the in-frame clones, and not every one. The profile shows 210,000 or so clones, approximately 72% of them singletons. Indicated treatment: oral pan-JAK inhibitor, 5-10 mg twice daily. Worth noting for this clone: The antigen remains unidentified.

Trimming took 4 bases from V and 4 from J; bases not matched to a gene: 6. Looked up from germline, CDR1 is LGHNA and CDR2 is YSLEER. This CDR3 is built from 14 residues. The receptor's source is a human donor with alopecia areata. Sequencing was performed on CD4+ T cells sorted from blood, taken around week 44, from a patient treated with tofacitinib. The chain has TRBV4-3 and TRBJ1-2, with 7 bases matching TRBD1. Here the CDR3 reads CASSPGGSGYGYTF. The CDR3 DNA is TGCGCCAGCAGCCCAGGGGGTTCTGGCTATGGCTACACCTTC.